Listed below are T cell receptor beta chains from one sample, sequenced in a study of blood T cell repertoires in COVID-19. The table came from immunoSEQ multiplex PCR; TCRdb's copy has only in-frame clones and leaves some out. The sample lists over 30,000 clones; 75% to 90% were seen once. The sequenced sample consisted of peripheral blood. Receptor source: a woman over 75 with active or convalescent COVID-19. Each CDR3 is given with its conserved first and last residue. The D gene is left open where the match is weak. Clone sizes are given selectively: once, few, many, or a class where the clone is expanded.

V	D	size	J	DNA	CDR3
TRBV5-4	NA	NA	TRBJ1-5	TGTGCCAGCAGCTTGGACGGACATAGCAATCAGCCCCAGCATTTT	CASSLDGHSNQPQHF
TRBV4-1	TRBD1	NA	TRBJ2-7	TGCGCCAGCAGCCGGAGCCTCGACAGGGGACGTTCCGACGAGCAGTACTTC	CASSRSLDRGRSDEQYF
TRBV29-1	TRBD2	NA	TRBJ2-7	TGCAGCGTTCTTGGGGAGACTAGCGGCTACGAGCAGTACTTC	CSVLGETSGYEQYF
TRBV5-6	TRBD1	NA	TRBJ1-6	TGTGCCATAAGACAGGGGGATTCACCCCTCCACTTT	CAIRQGDSPLHF
TRBV3-1/TRBV3-2	TRBD1	NA	TRBJ1-5	TGTGCCAGCAGCCTATGGGACAGGGAACAGCCCCAGCATTTT	CASSLWDREQPQHF
TRBV19	TRBD1	NA	TRBJ1-4	TGTGCCAGTAGTATTCCGGGACAGGGAAACGAAAAACTGTTTTTT	CASSIPGQGNEKLFF
TRBV6-6	NA	NA	TRBJ1-5	TGTGCCAGCAGTTACGGAGCGGGTGGCAATCAGCCCCAGCATTTT	CASSYGAGGNQPQHF
TRBV4-1	NA	NA	TRBJ1-1	TGCGCCAGCAGCCTCGGGACATTGGGGAGGAACACTGAAGCTTTCTTT	CASSLGTLGRNTEAFF
TRBV3-1/TRBV3-2	TRBD2	few	TRBJ2-5	TGTGCCAGCAGCCAAGGCGGGGGGGCCACGGAGACCCAGTACTTC	CASSQGGGATETQYF
TRBV21-1	NA	NA	TRBJ1-4	TGTGCCAGCAGCGAAGGACAGGACACAGGGAAAAAACTGTTTTTT	CASSEGQDTGKKLFF
TRBV18	NA	NA	TRBJ2-2	TGTGCCAGCTCCCCCACCCGAGGGCCCGGGAACACCGGGGAGCTGTTTTTT	CASSPTRGPGNTGELFF
TRBV19	TRBD2	NA	TRBJ2-5	TGTGCCAGTAGACTGACTAGCGGGTCATCCCAAGAGACCCAGTACTTC	CASRLTSGSSQETQYF
TRBV19	TRBD2	NA	TRBJ2-3	TGTGCCAGTAGTATTCGTGGCGAGATAGCGGGGGGGCGAGCAGATACGCAGTATTTT	CASSIRGEIAGGRADTQYF
TRBV19	TRBD1	NA	TRBJ1-5	TGTGCCAGTAGTATAGGACAGGGTATGGGTAGCAATCAGCCCCAGCATTTT	CASSIGQGMGSNQPQHF
TRBV3-1/TRBV3-2	NA	NA	TRBJ1-1	TGTGCCAGCAGCCAATGGGACTTGAACACTGAAGCTTTCTTT	CASSQWDLNTEAFF
TRBV21-1	NA	NA	TRBJ1-2	TGTGCCAGCAGCAAAGATTTTAGGGAGCGCGGGACCGGGATAGCTAACTATGGCTACACCTTC	CASSKDFRERGTGIANYGYTF
TRBV30	TRBD1	NA	TRBJ1-2	TGTGCCTGGAGGACAGGGGCACCTATAGGCTACACCTTC	CAWRTGAPIGYTF
TRBV7-8	TRBD1	NA	TRBJ1-2	TGTGCCAGCAGCCCCGCGGGGACAGGCGATTTCTATGGCTACACCTTC	CASSPAGTGDFYGYTF
TRBV9	TRBD2	once	TRBJ2-3	TGTGCCAGCAGCCGCACGGGGAGCGGGGGCCCTTTCACAGATACGCAGTATTTT	CASSRTGSGGPFTDTQYF
TRBV18	TRBD1	NA	TRBJ1-1	TGTGCCAGCTCACCCAAGGCAGGGGGCGAAGCTTTCTTT	CASSPKAGGEAFF
TRBV19	TRBD1	NA	TRBJ1-2	TGTGCCAGTAGCGTCGACAGGGCGCGAGGCTACACCTTC	CASSVDRARGYTF
TRBV27	TRBD1	NA	TRBJ2-3	TGTGCCAGCAGTGCATACGGGACAGCGTTTTCAAATACGCAGTATTTT	CASSAYGTAFSNTQYF
TRBV6-1	NA	NA	TRBJ2-3	TGTGCCAGCAGTGTCGGGGGGCTAAGGGGCACAGATACGCAGTATTTT	CASSVGGLRGTDTQYF
TRBV6-6	NA	NA	TRBJ2-3	TGTGCCAGCCATCCCGCTGGGGCAGGCACAGATACGCAGTATTTT	CASHPAGAGTDTQYF
TRBV5-6	NA	NA	TRBJ1-6	TGTGCCAGCAGCTTGGTTCAGGGGAATTCACCCCTCCACTTT	CASSLVQGNSPLHF
TRBV21-1	NA	NA	TRBJ2-1	TGTGCCAGCAGCAAAAGGGACAGGGGTTTCGACAATGAGCAGTTCTTC	CASSKRDRGFDNEQFF